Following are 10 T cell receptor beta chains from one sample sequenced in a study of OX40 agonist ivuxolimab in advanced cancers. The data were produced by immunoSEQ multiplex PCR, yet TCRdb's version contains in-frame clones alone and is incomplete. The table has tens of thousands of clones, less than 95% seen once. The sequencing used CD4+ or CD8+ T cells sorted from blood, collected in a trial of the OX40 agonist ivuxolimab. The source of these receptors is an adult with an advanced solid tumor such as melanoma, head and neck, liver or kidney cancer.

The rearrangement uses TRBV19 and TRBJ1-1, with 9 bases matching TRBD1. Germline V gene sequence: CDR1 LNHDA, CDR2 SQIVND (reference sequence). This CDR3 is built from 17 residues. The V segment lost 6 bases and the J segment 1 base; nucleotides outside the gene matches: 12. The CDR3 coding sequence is TGTGCCAGTAGGGAACGAGGGACAGGGATGACGAACACTGAAGCTTTCTTT. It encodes CASRERGTGMTNTEAFF.

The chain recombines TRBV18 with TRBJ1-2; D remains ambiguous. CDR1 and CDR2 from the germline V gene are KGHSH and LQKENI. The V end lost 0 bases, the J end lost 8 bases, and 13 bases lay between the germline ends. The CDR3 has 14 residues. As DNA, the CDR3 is TGTGCCAGCTCACCACCAGGAGTACCGGGGGGCTACACCTTC. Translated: CASSPPGVPGGYTF.

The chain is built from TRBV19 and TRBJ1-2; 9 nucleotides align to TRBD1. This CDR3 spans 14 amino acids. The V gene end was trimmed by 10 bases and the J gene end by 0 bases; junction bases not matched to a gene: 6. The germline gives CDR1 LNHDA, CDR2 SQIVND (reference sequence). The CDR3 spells CATSRDRANYGYTF. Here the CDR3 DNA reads TGTGCCACCTCAAGGGACAGGGCTAACTATGGCTACACCTTC.

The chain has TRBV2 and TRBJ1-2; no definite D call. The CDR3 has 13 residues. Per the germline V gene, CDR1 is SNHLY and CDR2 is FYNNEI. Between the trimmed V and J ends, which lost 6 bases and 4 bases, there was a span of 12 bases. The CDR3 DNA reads TGTGCCAGCAGCCGGACTGGGAGCTATGGCTACACCTTC. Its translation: CASSRTGSYGYTF.

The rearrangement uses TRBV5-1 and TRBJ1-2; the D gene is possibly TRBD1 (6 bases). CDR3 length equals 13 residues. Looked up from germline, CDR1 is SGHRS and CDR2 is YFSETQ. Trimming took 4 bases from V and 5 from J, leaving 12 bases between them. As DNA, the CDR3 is TGCGCCAGCAGCGCCAGGGGTAATTATGGCTACACCTTC. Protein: CASSARGNYGYTF.

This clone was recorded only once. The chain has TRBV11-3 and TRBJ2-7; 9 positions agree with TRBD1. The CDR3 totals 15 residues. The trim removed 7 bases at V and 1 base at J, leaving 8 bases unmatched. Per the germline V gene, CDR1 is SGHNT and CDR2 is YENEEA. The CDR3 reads CASTRTGDFSYEQYF. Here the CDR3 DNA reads TGTGCCAGCACACGGACAGGGGATTTTTCCTACGAGCAGTACTTC.

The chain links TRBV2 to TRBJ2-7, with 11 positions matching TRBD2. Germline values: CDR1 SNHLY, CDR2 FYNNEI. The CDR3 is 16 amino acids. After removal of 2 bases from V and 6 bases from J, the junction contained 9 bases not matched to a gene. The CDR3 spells CASSERVAGGRIEQYF. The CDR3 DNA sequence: TGTGCCAGCAGTGAAAGGGTAGCGGGGGGGCGGATCGAGCAGTACTTC.

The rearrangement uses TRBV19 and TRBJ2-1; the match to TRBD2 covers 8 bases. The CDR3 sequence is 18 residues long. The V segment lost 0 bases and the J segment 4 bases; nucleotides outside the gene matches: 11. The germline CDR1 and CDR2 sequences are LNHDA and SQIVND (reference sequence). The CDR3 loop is CASSIDWPLAGMYNEQFF. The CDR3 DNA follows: TGTGCCAGTAGTATAGATTGGCCCCTAGCGGGTATGTACAATGAGCAGTTCTTC.

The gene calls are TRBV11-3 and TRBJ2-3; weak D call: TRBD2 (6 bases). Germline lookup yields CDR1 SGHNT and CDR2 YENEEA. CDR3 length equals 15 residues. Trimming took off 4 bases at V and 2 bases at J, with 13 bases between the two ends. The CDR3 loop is CASSSGLPNTDTQYF. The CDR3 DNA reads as TGTGCCAGCAGCTCGGGACTCCCGAACACAGATACGCAGTATTTT.

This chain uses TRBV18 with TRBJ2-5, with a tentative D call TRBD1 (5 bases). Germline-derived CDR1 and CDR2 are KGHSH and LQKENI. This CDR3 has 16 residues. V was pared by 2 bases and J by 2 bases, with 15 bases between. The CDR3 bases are TGTGCCAGCTCACCATCGGAAACTCGACAGCAAGAGACCCAGTACTTC. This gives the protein CASSPSETRQQETQYF.